The present TCR beta chain was sequenced within a study of CD8+ T cells in alopecia areata. RNA extraction and reverse transcription yielded cDNA as sequencing template. Data came from immunoSEQ multiplex PCR; TCRdb stores just in-frame clones and leaves some out. The repertoire holds 150,000 or so clones, with over 80% as singletons. Worth noting for this clone: Its antigen is currently unknown.

The ends were cut back, 4 bases at V and 3 bases at J, with 18 bases in the middle. This CDR3 contains 15 residues. Germline CDR1 and CDR2: SQVTM and ANQGSEA. Study-level points and caveats: Lesional scalp exceeded normal scalp in clonality, especially in alopecia totalis/universalis.

The TCR originated in a human donor with alopecia areata. The source material was CD8+ T cells sorted from blood, sampled at week 0. The rearrangement links TRBV29-1 to TRBJ1-1; D is perhaps TRBD1 (6 bases). CDR3 DNA sequence: TGCAGCGTTGGGCAACGGGGGGCCGGAGACACTGAAGCTTTCTTT. Protein sequence: CSVGQRGAGDTEAFF.